The clone carrying this TCR beta chain was seen more than once but under ten times. The record originates from a study of T cells after somatic rescue of genetic block. Here immunoSEQ multiplex PCR was the method, and the copy in TCRdb shows in-frame clones only, minus some. The repertoire holds 14,000 to 15,000 clones, with 72% as singletons. The CDR3 loop spans 14 amino acids. The V gene's germline CDR1 is LNHNV and CDR2 YYDKDF (reference sequence). V was trimmed by 0 bases and J by 5 bases, leaving 10 bases between them. V is TRBV15 and J is TRBJ2-5, with D maybe TRBD2 (7 bases). Input material: peripheral blood mononuclear cells (PBMCs). This receptor was obtained from a boy younger than 18. CDR3 sequence: CATSRDRGAETQYF. The CDR3 DNA follows: TGTGCCACCAGCAGAGATCGGGGGGCCGAGACCCAGTACTTC.